The present entry profiles one TCR beta chain with its context. This specimen comes from a study of cytomegalovirus exposure and HLA in healthy donors. The PCR used 60 Vbeta and 13 Jbeta primers. The protocol was immunoSEQ multiplex PCR, while the TCRdb copy is restricted to in-frame clones and leaves out a portion. This table has around 120,000 clones, 80% appearing once. There are 13 residues in the CDR3. Germline CDR1 and CDR2: SGHVS and FNYEAQ. Trimming cost V 3 bases and J 4 bases, with 8 bases left between them. This chain connects TRBV7-6 to TRBJ2-3; maybe TRBD1 (6 bases). This clonotype originated in a middle-aged woman in good health and CMV-seronegative. What was sequenced was PBMCs. CDR3 sequence reads: CASSLGTSDTQYF. DNA of the CDR3: TGTGCCAGCAGCTTGGGGACATCAGATACGCAGTATTTT.